What follows describes a single T cell receptor (beta chain). As yet, its antigen is unknown. This specimen comes from a study of T cells after posttransplantation cyclophosphamide. Germline lookup yields CDR1 LNHDA and CDR2 SQIVND (reference sequence). This CDR3 comprises 13 residues. Trimming at V came to 5 bases and at J to 8 bases, leaving 3 bases not matched to a gene. Cells defined as naive were viable CD3+CD4+ or CD3+CD8+ and CCR7+CD45RA+CD45RO-CD95-CD27+CD28+. The protocol was immunoSEQ multiplex PCR, while the TCRdb copy is restricted to in-frame clones and leaves out a portion. The repertoire consists of about 20,000 clones, with approximately 98% occurring once and the leading ten covering 0.15% to 0.2%. Findings of the study overall: TRB clonality was highly associated with recipient CMV seropositivity and reactivation. Blood and skin or GI T cell repertoires showed limited TRB overlap.

The rearrangement joins TRBV19 to TRBJ2-1; 10 bases are a match to TRBD1. The sequence came from a man aged 35-49 years in good health, CMV-negative, and a related stem cell transplant donor. The sequenced sample was naive CD4+ T cells sorted from PBMCs. The CDR3 sequence: CASSYGQGDEQFF. As DNA, the CDR3 is TGTGCCAGTAGTTACGGACAGGGGGATGAGCAGTTCTTC.